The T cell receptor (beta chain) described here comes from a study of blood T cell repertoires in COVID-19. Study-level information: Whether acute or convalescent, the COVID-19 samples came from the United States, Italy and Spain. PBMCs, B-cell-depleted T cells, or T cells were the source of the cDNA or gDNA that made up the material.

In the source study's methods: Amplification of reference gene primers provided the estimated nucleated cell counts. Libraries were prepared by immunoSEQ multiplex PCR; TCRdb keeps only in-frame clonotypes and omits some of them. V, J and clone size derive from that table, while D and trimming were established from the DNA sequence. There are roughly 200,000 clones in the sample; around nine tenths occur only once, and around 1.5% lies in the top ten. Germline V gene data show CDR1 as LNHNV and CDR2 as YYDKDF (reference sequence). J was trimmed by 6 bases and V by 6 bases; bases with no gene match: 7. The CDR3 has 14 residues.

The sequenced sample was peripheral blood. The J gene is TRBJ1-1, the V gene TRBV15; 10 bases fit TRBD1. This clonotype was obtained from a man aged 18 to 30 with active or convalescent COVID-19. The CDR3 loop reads CATSRTGGVAEAFF. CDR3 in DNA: TGTGCCACCAGTCGGACAGGGGGAGTAGCTGAAGCTTTCTTT.